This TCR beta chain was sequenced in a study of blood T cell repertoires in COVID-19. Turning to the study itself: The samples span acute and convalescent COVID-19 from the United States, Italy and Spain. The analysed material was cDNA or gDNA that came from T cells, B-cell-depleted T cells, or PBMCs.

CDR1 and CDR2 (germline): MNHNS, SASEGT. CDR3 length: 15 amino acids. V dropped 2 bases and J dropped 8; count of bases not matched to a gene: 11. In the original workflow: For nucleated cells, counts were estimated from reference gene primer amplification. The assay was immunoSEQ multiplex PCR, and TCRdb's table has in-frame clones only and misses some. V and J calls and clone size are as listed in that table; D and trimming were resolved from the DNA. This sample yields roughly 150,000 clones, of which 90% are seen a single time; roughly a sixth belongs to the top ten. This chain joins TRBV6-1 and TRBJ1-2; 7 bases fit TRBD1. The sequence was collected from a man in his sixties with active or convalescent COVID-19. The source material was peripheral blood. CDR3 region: CASSESGWQGGGYTF. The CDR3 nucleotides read TGTGCCAGCAGTGAAAGTGGCTGGCAGGGGGGAGGCTACACCTTC.